This TCR beta chain is from a study of blood T cells in healthy people across ages. Study observations and caveats: PBMCs went unsorted, and a conclusive naive versus antigen-experienced comparison was therefore prevented.

A J-beta primer mix and a sample-barcoded 5' primer were used in a second PCR of about 6 to 12 cycles. TCRdb recomputed calls from the 5' RACE reads with MiXCR, one row per CDR3 protein. This table has 1.5 million to 2 million distinct CDR3 sequences, just under 50% appearing once. In this sample, this clonotype turned up a few times. Antigen unknown. The study recruited healthy Caucasian donors from Russia who were aged roughly 6 to 95. Every donor gave around 10 milliliters of peripheral blood. Per sample, a minimum of 6.5 million PBMCs were isolated. The length of the CDR3 is 14 residues. Germline lookup yields CDR1 MNHEY and CDR2 SMNVEV (reference sequence). Between the trimmed V and J ends, which lost 5 bases and 9 bases, there was a span of 14 bases.

Material for sequencing was blood. The chain employs TRBV27 and TRBJ1-6; maybe TRBD1 (6 bases). The clonotype originates from a woman aged 40 to 49 in good health. The CDR3 loop is CASSLTGLGSPLHF. DNA for the CDR3: TGTGCCAGCAGTCTAACAGGGCTAGGTTCACCCCTCCACTTT.